This passage covers 15 T cell receptor beta chains from one sample sequenced in a study of T cells in Graves' hyperthyroidism and ophthalmopathy. From RNA transcripts, TCR beta CDR3 regions were amplified. Carried out on the TCR CDR3, a first-round RT-PCR used the HTBI primer set. TCRdb re-called the multiplex PCR reads with MiXCR, one entry per CDR3 protein. The repertoire holds roughly 250,000 distinct CDR3 sequences, with 16% as singletons. Sequencing was done on a sample of blood. All receptors come from a woman younger than 30 with Graves' ophthalmopathy.

This clonotype was found many times. V gene TRBV5-1 combines with J gene TRBJ2-1, with D perhaps matching TRBD1 (6 bases). Germline V gives CDR1 SGHRS, CDR2 YFSETQ. The CDR3 spans 17 residues. Trimming removed 2 bases from V and 2 bases from J, with 17 bases in between. Written as DNA, the CDR3 is TGCGCCAGCAGCTTCCCAGCCGGGACACACACCTACAATGAGCAGTTCTTC. Residues: CASSFPAGTHTYNEQFF.

About this clonotype itself: The conserved closing phenylalanine or tryptophan is absent in this CDR3, likely reflecting a read error. J is TRBJ2-3 and V is TRBV10-1; 8 nucleotides match TRBD2. J was trimmed by 4 bases and V by 3 bases; bases with no gene match: 9. The CDR3 runs to 16 residues. Per the germline V gene, CDR1 is WNHNN and CDR2 is SYGVQD (reference sequence). The CDR3 DNA sequence: TGCGCCAGCAGTGATTACGCGGGGGGCTCGGCAGATACGCAGTATCTT. Its protein is CASSDYAGGSADTQYL.

This clonotype has ten or more counts. The rearrangement uses TRBV28 and TRBJ1-2, with TRBD1 identical over 10 bases. Unmatched junction bases numbered 7, after V lost 7 bases and J lost 5 bases. This CDR3 has 14 amino acids. CDR1 MDHEN and CDR2 SYDVKM come from the germline V gene. Here the CDR3 reads CASTPPGQGYGYTF. The CDR3 DNA sequence: TGTGCCAGCACCCCTCCGGGACAGGGGTATGGCTACACCTTC.

The chain is built from TRBV27 and TRBJ2-7; 11 nucleotides align to TRBD2. This CDR3 comprises 15 residues. The ends lost 2 bases at V and 2 bases at J; junction bases unmatched: 2. The germline gives CDR1 MNHEY, CDR2 SMNVEV (reference sequence). The CDR3 protein is CASSLRLAGPYEQYF. CDR3 DNA sequence: TGTGCCAGCAGTTTACGACTAGCGGGACCCTACGAGCAGTACTTC.

This clonotype was counted many times. The chain has TRBV20-1 and TRBJ1-6, with D uncertain. V was clipped by 5 bases and J by 7 bases, with 18 bases between them. This CDR3 is built from 15 residues. Germline lookup yields CDR1 DFQATT and CDR2 SNEGSKA (reference sequence). In DNA form, the CDR3 reads TGCAGTGCTCAAAACACGCAGATCAGGAATTCACCCCTCCACTTT. Protein sequence: CSAQNTQIRNSPLHF.

Only a few counts were recorded for this clonotype. A clone one base away is much larger, so this may be a read error. V and J are TRBV7-2 and TRBJ2-7; possibly TRBD1 for D (6 bases). Per the germline V gene, CDR1 is SGHTA and CDR2 is FQGNSA. The CDR3 loop spans 15 amino acids. The CDR3 loop reads CASSNRDRRPYGQYF. For the CDR3, the DNA is TGTGCCAGCAGCAACCGAGACAGGCGGCCCTACGGGCAGTACTTC.

A few counts support this clonotype. The chain recombines TRBV6-1 with TRBJ1-3; D gene uncertain. CDR1 is MNHNS, CDR2 SASEGT, per germline. Trimming stripped 1 base from V and 0 bases from J, with 10 bases between. The CDR3 has 16 amino acids. This CDR3 is CASSEGTGNSGNTIYF. The DNA of the CDR3 is TGTGCCAGCAGTGAAGGTACGGGAAACTCTGGAAACACCATATATTTT.

Many counts were recorded for this clonotype. The chain combines TRBV13 with TRBJ1-2, with D unclear. The germline V gene has CDR1 PRHDT and CDR2 FYEKMQ (reference sequence). This CDR3 contains 13 residues. Trimming shortened V by 2 bases and J by 9 bases, and 13 bases separated the two germline ends. The CDR3 region is CASSLRAPQSYTF. The CDR3, as DNA: TGTGCCAGCAGCTTAAGGGCCCCACAAAGCTACACCTTC.

This clonotype was picked up many times. The V and J genes are TRBV11-2 and TRBJ2-2; D could derive from TRBD1 or TRBD2 (5 bases each). This CDR3 is 15 amino acids long. The germline gives CDR1 SGHAT, CDR2 FQNNGV. V was cut by 5 bases and J by 6 bases, with 16 bases left in between. CDR3 sequence reads: CASSLGPRDAGELFF. In DNA, the CDR3 is TGTGCCAGCAGCCTCGGACCCCGGGACGCCGGGGAGCTGTTTTTT.

This clonotype was counted many times. The chain carries TRBV5-5 and TRBJ2-1; 9 positions agree with TRBD1. The CDR3 loop spans 16 amino acids. Germline V gene lookup returns CDR1 SGHKS and CDR2 YYEKEE (reference sequence). V lost 0 bases and J lost 10; bases outside the gene matches: 11. CDR3: CASSLEGGQGTTEQFF. The CDR3 DNA follows: TGTGCCAGCAGCTTGGAGGGGGGACAGGGAACAACGGAGCAGTTCTTC.

This clonotype was counted at least ten times. The gene calls are TRBV27 and TRBJ2-7, with D perhaps being TRBD1 or TRBD2 (6 bases each). CDR3 size: 14 residues. Germline loops: CDR1 MNHEY, CDR2 SMNVEV (reference sequence). V was pared by 0 bases and J by 2 bases, with 8 bases between. CDR3 loop: CASSLSGGPYEQYF. Written as DNA, the CDR3 is TGTGCCAGCAGTTTATCGGGGGGCCCCTACGAGCAGTACTTC.

This clonotype was picked up many times. J is TRBJ1-4 and V is TRBV7-3, with 9 bases lining up with TRBD1. Trimming took 4 bases from V and 8 from J; bases not matched to a gene: 14. Germline CDR1 SGHTA, CDR2 FQGTGA. This CDR3 contains 17 residues. CDR3 nucleotides: TGTGCCAGCAGCTCTAGCCCCGGGACAGGGCGTAAAGAAAAACTGTTTTTT. Protein: CASSSSPGTGRKEKLFF. The variable domain in full, with the rest retrieved from reference TRBV7-3 and TRBJ1-4, is GAGVSQTPSNKVTEKGKYVELRCDPISGHTALYWYRQSLGQGPEFLIYFQGTGAADDSGLPNDRFFAVRPEGSVSTLKIQRTERGDSAVYLCASSSSPGTGRKEKLFFGSGTQLSVL.

This clonotype was seen just once. Since the CDR3 does not end with the conserved phenylalanine or tryptophan, this likely comes from a read error. The rearrangement uses TRBV19 and TRBJ1-5; D unresolved. CDR3 length: 13 amino acids. The V gene lost 4 bases and the J gene lost 1 base, with 5 bases spanning the gap. Per germline, CDR1 LNHDA and CDR2 SQIVND (reference sequence). The CDR3 reads CASSRQSNQPQHS. CDR3 nucleotide sequence: TGTGCCAGTAGTAGGCAGAGCAATCAGCCCCAGCATTCT.

This clonotype came up many times. V and J are TRBV11-2 and TRBJ2-1; 11 nucleotides agree with TRBD2. The CDR3 extends over 16 amino acids. Germline CDR1 is SGHAT and CDR2 is FQNNGV. V was clipped by 3 bases and J by 6 bases; unmatched bases: 7. The chain's CDR3 is CASSFYSGRARNEQFF. DNA for the CDR3: TGTGCCAGCAGCTTCTATAGCGGGAGGGCTCGCAATGAGCAGTTCTTC.

This clonotype occurred many times. The chain employs TRBV5-1 and TRBJ1-1; D is unresolved. Germline values: CDR1 SGHRS, CDR2 YFSETQ. Trimming took off 1 base at V and 2 bases at J, with 9 bases between the two ends. The CDR3 has 14 amino acids. CDR3 sequence reads: CASSLSQANTEAFF. CDR3 bases: TGCGCCAGCAGCTTGTCTCAGGCTAACACTGAAGCTTTCTTT. The full variable domain, rest sourced from reference TRBV5-1 and TRBJ1-1, is KAGVTQTPRYLIKTRGQQVTLSCSPISGHRSVSWYQQTPGQGLQFLFEYFSETQRNKGNFPGRFSGRQFSNSRSEMNVSTLELGDSALYLCASSLSQANTEAFFGQGTRLTVV.